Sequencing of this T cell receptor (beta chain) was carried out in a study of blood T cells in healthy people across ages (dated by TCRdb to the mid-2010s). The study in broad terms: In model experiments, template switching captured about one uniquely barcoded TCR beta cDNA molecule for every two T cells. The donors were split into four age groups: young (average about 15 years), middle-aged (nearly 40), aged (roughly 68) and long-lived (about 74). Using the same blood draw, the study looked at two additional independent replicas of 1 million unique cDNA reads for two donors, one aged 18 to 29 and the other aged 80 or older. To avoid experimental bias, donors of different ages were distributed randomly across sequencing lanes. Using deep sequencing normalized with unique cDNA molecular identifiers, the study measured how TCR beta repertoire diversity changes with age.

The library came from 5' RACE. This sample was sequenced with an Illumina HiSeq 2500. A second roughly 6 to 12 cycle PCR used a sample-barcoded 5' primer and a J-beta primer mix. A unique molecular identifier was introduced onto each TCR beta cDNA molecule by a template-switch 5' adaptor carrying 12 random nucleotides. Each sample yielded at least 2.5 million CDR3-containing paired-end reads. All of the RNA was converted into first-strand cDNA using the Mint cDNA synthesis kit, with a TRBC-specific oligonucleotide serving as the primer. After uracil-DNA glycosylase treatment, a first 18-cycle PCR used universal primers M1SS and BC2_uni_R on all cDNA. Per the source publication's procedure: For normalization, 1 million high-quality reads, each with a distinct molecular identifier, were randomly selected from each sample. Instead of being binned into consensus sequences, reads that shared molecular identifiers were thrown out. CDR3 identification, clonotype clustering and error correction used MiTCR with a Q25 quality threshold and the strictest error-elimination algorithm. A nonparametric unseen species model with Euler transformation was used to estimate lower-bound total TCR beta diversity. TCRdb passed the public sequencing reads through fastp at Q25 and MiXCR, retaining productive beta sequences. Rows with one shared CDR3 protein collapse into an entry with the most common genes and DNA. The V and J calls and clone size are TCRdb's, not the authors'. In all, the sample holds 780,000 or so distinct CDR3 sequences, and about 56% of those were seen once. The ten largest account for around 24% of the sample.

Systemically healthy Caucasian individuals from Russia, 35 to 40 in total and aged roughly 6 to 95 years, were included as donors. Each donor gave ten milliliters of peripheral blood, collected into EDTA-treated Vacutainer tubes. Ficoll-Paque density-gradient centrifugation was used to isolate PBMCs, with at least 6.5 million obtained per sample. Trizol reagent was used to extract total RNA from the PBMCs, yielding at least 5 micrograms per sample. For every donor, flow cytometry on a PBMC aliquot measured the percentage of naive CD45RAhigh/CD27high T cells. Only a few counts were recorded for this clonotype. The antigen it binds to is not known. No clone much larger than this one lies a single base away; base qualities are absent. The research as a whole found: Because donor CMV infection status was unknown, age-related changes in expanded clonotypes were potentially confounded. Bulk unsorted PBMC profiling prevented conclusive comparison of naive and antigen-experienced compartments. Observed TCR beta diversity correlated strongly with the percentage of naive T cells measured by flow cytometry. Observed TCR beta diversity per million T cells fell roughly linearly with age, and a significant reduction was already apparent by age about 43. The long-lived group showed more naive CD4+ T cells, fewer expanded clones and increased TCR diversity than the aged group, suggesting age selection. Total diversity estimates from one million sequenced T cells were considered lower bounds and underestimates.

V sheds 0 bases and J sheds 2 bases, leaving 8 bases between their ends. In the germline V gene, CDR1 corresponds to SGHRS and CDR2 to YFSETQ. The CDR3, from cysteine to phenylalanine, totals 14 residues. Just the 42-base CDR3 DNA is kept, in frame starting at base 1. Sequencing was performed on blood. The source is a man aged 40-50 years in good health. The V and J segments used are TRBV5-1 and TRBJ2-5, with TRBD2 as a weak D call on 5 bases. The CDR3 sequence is CASSLEAGQETQYF. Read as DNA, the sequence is TGCGCCAGCAGCTTGGAGGCGGGTCAAGAGACCCAGTACTTC.